Each of the 29 T cell receptor beta chains below was sequenced from the same sample in a study of PD-1 blockade in classical Hodgkin lymphoma. Sequencing was performed with immunoSEQ multiplex PCR; in TCRdb, only in-frame clones are kept and a portion is missing. Among about 14,000 clones listed, approximately 77% were seen once. Autologous stem cell transplantation was followed by relapse in every patient, and brentuximab vedotin exposure varied. The material was peripheral blood mononuclear cells (PBMCs), obtained at baseline. The receptor set was obtained from a human donor with classical Hodgkin lymphoma.

This chain joins TRBV7-8 and TRBJ2-1; 10 bases line up with TRBD1. CDR1 is SGHVS and CDR2 is FQNEAQ in the germline V gene. Trimming cost V 5 bases and J 8 bases; bases outside gene matches: 9. CDR3 size: 15 residues. The CDR3 DNA follows: TGTGCCAGCAGCCCCCAAACCGGGACAGGGGATGAGCAGTTCTTC. Translated: CASSPQTGTGDEQFF. The whole variable domain, filled in from reference TRBV7-8 and TRBJ2-1, reads GAGVSQSPRYKVAKRGQDVALRCDPISGHVSLFWYQQALGQGPEFLTYFQNEAQLDKSGLPSDRFFAERPEGSVSTLKIQRTQQEDSAVYLCASSPQTGTGDEQFFGPGTRLTVL.

CDR3 in DNA: TGCAGCGTTGGGCGGGGAGGAACTAACTATGGCTACACCTTC. Translation: CSVGRGGTNYGYTF. The gene calls are TRBV29-1 and TRBJ1-2, with unresolved D. The CDR3 is made up of 14 amino acids. V was cut by 4 bases and J by 0 bases, with 12 bases left in between. Looked up from germline, CDR1 is SQVTM and CDR2 is ANQGSEA.

This clone was counted once. The genes are TRBV28 and TRBJ1-1, with D uncertain. The V gene's germline CDR1 is MDHEN and CDR2 SYDVKM. Trimming removed 5 bases at V and 1 base at J, with 8 bases between. The CDR3 totals 13 residues. Here the CDR3 reads CASSPPANTEAFF. The CDR3 DNA sequence: TGTGCCAGCAGTCCACCAGCGAACACTGAAGCTTTCTTT.

J is TRBJ2-5 and V is TRBV7-9, with D tentatively TRBD2 (5 bases). With 5 bases removed from V and 5 bases from J, the gap between germline ends came to 15 bases. The germline V gene has CDR1 SEHNR and CDR2 FQNEAQ (reference sequence). This CDR3 is 14 amino acids long. The CDR3 protein is CASSTVGSGETQYF. The CDR3 DNA reads TGTGCCAGCAGCACCGTAGGGAGTGGGGAGACCCAGTACTTC.

The chain joins TRBV6-5 to TRBJ2-5; D uncertain. V lost 0 bases, J lost 5 bases, and 10 bases lay in between. Per germline, CDR1 MNHEY and CDR2 SVGAGI. The CDR3 covers 14 residues. CDR3 sequence: CASSYSSPRETQYF. For the CDR3, the DNA is TGTGCCAGCAGTTACTCGTCCCCTAGGGAGACCCAGTACTTC.

The CDR3 nucleotides read TGTGCCAGTAGCATATTTGAGGGTTTCCCCAATCAGCCCCAGCATTTT. Amino acids: CASSIFEGFPNQPQHF. V is TRBV19 and J is TRBJ1-5; D uncertain. Germline lookup yields CDR1 LNHDA and CDR2 SQIVND (reference sequence). This CDR3 has 16 residues. V was clipped by 6 bases and J by 3 bases, with 18 bases between them.

V gene TRBV6-6 combines with J gene TRBJ2-3; tentatively, D is TRBD2 (6 bases). V lost 5 bases and J lost 4, with 10 bases in between. The CDR3 is 13 amino acids. The germline CDR1 and CDR2 sequences are MNHNY and SVGAGI (reference sequence). The CDR3 loop is CASSQPGADTQYF. In DNA, the CDR3 is TGTGCCAGCAGTCAACCGGGGGCAGATACGCAGTATTTT.

This clone was seen a single time. V gene TRBV11-2 combines with J gene TRBJ1-3; a possible D gene is TRBD1 (6 bases). This CDR3 has 13 residues. Looked up from germline, CDR1 is SGHAT and CDR2 is FQNNGV. V was cut by 11 bases and J by 0 bases, with 11 bases left in between. The chain's CDR3 is CAGGQRSGNTIYF. In DNA, the CDR3 is TGTGCCGGCGGACAGCGCTCTGGAAACACCATATATTTT.

This clone came up a few times. J is TRBJ2-3 and V is TRBV7-3, with a tentative D call TRBD2 (6 bases). V shed 5 bases and J shed 0 bases, with 9 bases lying between them. CDR3 length: 14 residues. Germline V gene data show CDR1 as SGHTA and CDR2 as FQGTGA. The CDR3 DNA reads TGTGCCAGCAGCGGAGGGACGAGCACAGATACGCAGTATTTT. This codes for CASSGGTSTDTQYF.

The chain is built from TRBV7-9 and TRBJ1-4, with 9 bases lining up with TRBD1. This CDR3 is 15 amino acids long. Germline-derived CDR1 and CDR2 are SEHNR and FQNEAQ (reference sequence). Losses at the gene ends were 4 bases for V and 8 bases for J; bases not matched to a gene: 8. The DNA of the CDR3 is TGTGCCAGCAGCTCCTCGGGACAGGGTAGGGAAAAACTGTTTTTT. Translation gives CASSSSGQGREKLFF.

This clone was counted a single time. The chain carries TRBV7-9 and TRBJ2-5; no clear D. CDR1 and CDR2 (germline): SEHNR, FQNEAQ (reference sequence). There are 13 residues in the CDR3. Trimming cost V 5 bases and J 4 bases, with 11 bases left between them. The CDR3 nucleotides are TGTGCCAGCAGCCTTACCTCTCGAGAGACCCAGTACTTC. This codes for CASSLTSRETQYF.

This clone appeared a single time. J is TRBJ1-2 and V is TRBV2, with D perhaps matching TRBD1 (5 bases). V was cut by 7 bases and J by 7 bases, with 16 bases left in between. Germline loops: CDR1 SNHLY, CDR2 FYNNEI. CDR3 length: 13 residues. The CDR3 here is CASIPQAGGGYTF. The CDR3 DNA follows: TGTGCCAGCATACCTCAGGCCGGGGGTGGCTACACCTTC.

The chain recombines TRBV5-4 with TRBJ2-7; tentative D call: TRBD1 (6 bases). CDR3 length: 15 residues. V dropped 1 base and J dropped 6 bases, with 17 bases sitting between them. Germline CDR1 and CDR2: SGHNT and YYREEE (reference sequence). The CDR3 coding sequence is TGTGCCAGCAGCTTGCCTCTAGGGGGTAAGGGCGAGCAGTACTTC. This sequence encodes CASSLPLGGKGEQYF.

By sample share, this clone is medium-sized (0.01 to 0.1%). The CDR3, as DNA: TGTGCCAGCAGCGAGGGAGGTGGCGGGGGGAAGCGGGAGCAGTACTTC. It encodes CASSEGGGGGKREQYF. The V and J genes are TRBV9 and TRBJ2-7; 8 positions agree with TRBD2. This CDR3 contains 16 residues. The J segment lost 7 bases and the V segment lost 3 bases, leaving 15 bases of the junction unmatched. CDR1 and CDR2 (germline): SGDLS, YYNGEE.

The V and J genes are TRBV28 and TRBJ1-5; 11 nucleotides agree with TRBD1. The CDR3 runs to 17 residues. Germline-derived CDR1 and CDR2 are MDHEN and SYDVKM. The trim removed 3 bases at V and 5 bases at J, leaving 9 bases unmatched. The DNA of the CDR3 is TGTGCCAGCAGTTTCTTCGGACAGGGGGCGCGTGATCAGCCCCAGCATTTT. It translates to CASSFFGQGARDQPQHF.

V gene TRBV7-9 combines with J gene TRBJ2-1; D not certain. CDR1 and CDR2 (germline): SEHNR, FQNEAQ (reference sequence). The CDR3 is 15 amino acids. V was pared by 4 bases and J by 0 bases, with 10 bases between. The CDR3 DNA sequence: TGTGCCAGCAGCTCTGCTTTGGGCTCCTACAATGAGCAGTTCTTC. Its protein is CASSSALGSYNEQFF.

This chain joins TRBV28 and TRBJ1-1; maybe TRBD1 (5 bases). Germline V gives CDR1 MDHEN, CDR2 SYDVKM. V was pared by 7 bases and J by 3 bases, with 24 bases between. The length of the CDR3 is 17 residues. CDR3 coding DNA: TGTGCCAGCACCTACATAGGGGTTTCTAGTAGGGACACTGAAGCTTTCTTT. Encoded protein: CASTYIGVSSRDTEAFF.

The V and J genes are TRBV19 and TRBJ2-1; 10 bases map to TRBD1. The CDR3 has 15 residues. Germline-derived CDR1 and CDR2 are LNHDA and SQIVND (reference sequence). With V trimmed by 6 bases and J by 9 bases, 11 bases remained unmatched. Written as DNA, the CDR3 is TGTGCCAGTAGGGGGACTTTCCGGGACAGGGGTGAGCAGTTCTTC. This translates into CASRGTFRDRGEQFF.

This clone was detected a few times. The chain recombines TRBV6-1 with TRBJ2-7; 11 bases align to TRBD1. The V segment lost 6 bases and the J segment 1 base; nucleotides outside the gene matches: 5. CDR3 length: 15 residues. Germline values: CDR1 MNHNS, CDR2 SASEGT. CDR3 protein: CASREGQGVSYEQYF. Here the CDR3 DNA reads TGTGCCAGCAGGGAGGGACAGGGGGTTTCCTACGAGCAGTACTTC.

V gene TRBV27 combines with J gene TRBJ1-1; a weak D match, TRBD1 (5 bases). CDR1 MNHEY and CDR2 SMNVEV come from the germline V gene (reference sequence). CDR3 length: 16 residues. V was cut by 6 bases and J by 6 bases, with 23 bases left in between. This CDR3 reads CASSFTSGQGGPEAFF. CDR3 sequence (DNA): TGTGCCAGCAGCTTTACCTCGGGGCAGGGTGGCCCTGAAGCTTTCTTT.

The rearrangement uses TRBV4-1 and TRBJ2-4; D possibly corresponds to TRBD2 (6 bases). The CDR3 has 18 amino acids. Trimming removed 1 base from V and 3 bases from J, with 19 bases in between. Germline CDR1 and CDR2: MGHRA and YSYEKL. The CDR3 loop is CASSQGGVLGRDKNIQYF. For the CDR3, the DNA is TGCGCCAGCAGCCAAGGCGGGGTTTTAGGTCGGGACAAAAACATTCAGTACTTC.

V usage is TRBV18 and J usage is TRBJ2-1, with D possibly TRBD2 on 6 matching bases. Germline CDR1 is KGHSH and CDR2 is LQKENI. CDR3 length equals 17 residues. V was shortened by 3 bases and J by 4 bases, with 19 bases between the two germline ends. CDR3 in amino acids: CASSPASGGTLYNEQFF. CDR3 sequence (DNA): TGTGCCAGCTCACCGGCCTCCGGGGGTACGCTATACAATGAGCAGTTCTTC.

For the CDR3, the DNA is TGTGCCACCTCGGACAGTAAAACTGAAGCTTTCTTT. Its protein product is CATSDSKTEAFF. This chain links TRBV2 with TRBJ1-1; D is possibly TRBD1 (6 bases). The CDR3 covers 12 residues. V lost 10 bases and J lost 5, with 14 bases in between. Germline assignment: CDR1 SNHLY and CDR2 FYNNEI.

The chain joins TRBV30 to TRBJ1-1; D call uncertain. V was shortened by 0 bases and J by 7 bases, with 9 bases between the two germline ends. The CDR3 runs 12 residues. The V gene's germline CDR1 is GTSNPN and CDR2 SVGIG (reference sequence). Written as DNA, the CDR3 is TGTGCCTGGAGTGTACTTCCCGGTGAAGCTTTCTTT. This encodes CAWSVLPGEAFF.

The chain employs TRBV28 and TRBJ2-5, with D perhaps TRBD2 (5 bases). Germline values: CDR1 MDHEN, CDR2 SYDVKM. The CDR3 consists of 13 residues. Trimming shortened V by 5 bases and J by 5 bases, and 12 bases separated the two germline ends. CDR3 bases: TGTGCCAGCAGTGGAGGCGATCGGGAGACCCAGTACTTC. Its translation is CASSGGDRETQYF.

J is TRBJ1-4 and V is TRBV11-2, with 8 bases matching TRBD1. This CDR3 is built from 17 residues. CDR1 and CDR2 from the germline V gene are SGHAT and FQNNGV. Trimming took 5 bases from V and 2 from J; bases not matched to a gene: 10. CDR3 bases: TGTGCCAGCAGCCCTGGTGGCAGGGGGCTCACTAATGAAAAACTGTTTTTT. Translation gives CASSPGGRGLTNEKLFF.

The V gene is TRBV2, the J gene TRBJ1-6; D may be TRBD1 (5 bases). The CDR3 sequence is 16 residues long. Germline values: CDR1 SNHLY, CDR2 FYNNEI. With 2 bases removed from V and 1 base from J, the gap between germline ends came to 9 bases. CDR3 sequence: CASSESGGSYNSPLHF. Here the CDR3 DNA reads TGTGCCAGCAGTGAAAGTGGGGGTTCCTATAATTCACCCCTCCACTTT.

This clone was counted once. V gene TRBV12-5 combines with J gene TRBJ1-3; perhaps TRBD1 as D (5 bases). The germline V and J ends were trimmed by 6 bases and 8 bases, with 14 bases remaining between them. Germline CDR1 and CDR2: LGHNT and FRNRAP. The CDR3 loop spans 13 amino acids. The CDR3 region is CASGNWGTHTIYF. The CDR3 nucleotides are TGTGCTAGTGGAAATTGGGGGACTCACACCATATATTTT.

V usage is TRBV4-1 and J usage is TRBJ2-1; 9 bases are shared with TRBD2. This CDR3 is built from 16 residues. Looked up from germline, CDR1 is MGHRA and CDR2 is YSYEKL. With 0 bases clipped from V and 4 bases from J, the junction kept 4 bases outside the gene matches. CDR3 protein: CASSQEVSGGYNEQFF. As DNA, the CDR3 is TGCGCCAGCAGCCAAGAGGTCAGCGGGGGGTACAATGAGCAGTTCTTC.